This note documents a single T cell receptor (beta chain) sequence. This sample is drawn from a study of T cell changes during pregnancy in multiple sclerosis. Assay: immunoSEQ multiplex PCR; the TCRdb copy retains only in-frame clones and omits some. Here the sample spans 45,000 to 50,000 clones, around 92% being singletons. V was clipped by 2 bases and J by 4 bases; unmatched bases: 10. The CDR3 covers 17 residues. Germline CDR1 SGHRS, CDR2 YFSETQ. The input for sequencing was CD8+ T cells from peripheral blood mononuclear cells, taken in the first trimester of pregnancy. The source is a female donor with multiple sclerosis, enrolled in a pregnancy study. This chain links TRBV5-1 with TRBJ2-7, with TRBD2 matching over 12 bases. This chain's CDR3 is CASSLHPGLAGIYEQYF. The CDR3 DNA reads TGCGCCAGCAGCTTACACCCGGGACTAGCGGGTATTTACGAGCAGTACTTC.